The clone carrying this T cell receptor (beta chain) was recorded at least ten times. The germline CDR1 and CDR2 sequences are SGHVS and FQNEAQ. V lost 4 bases and J lost 4, with 16 bases in between. The CDR3 is made up of 15 amino acids. This entry comes from a study of blood T cell repertoires in COVID-19. TCRdb's copy holds only in-frame clones and misses some; the assay was immunoSEQ multiplex PCR. Among 150,000 to 200,000 clones listed, around 80% were seen once. The sequenced sample consisted of PBMCs or T cells enriched from blood (not recorded which). The receptor was isolated from a woman aged 50 to 60 with acute COVID-19. The genes are TRBV7-8 and TRBJ1-2, with D perhaps matching TRBD1 (6 bases). CDR3: CASSSSRGGPYGYTF. The CDR3 DNA reads TGTGCCAGCAGCTCCAGTAGGGGGGGCCCCTATGGCTACACCTTC. The full variable domain, its missing parts supplied by reference TRBV7-8 and TRBJ1-2, is GAGVSQSPRYKVAKRGQDVALRCDPISGHVSLFWYQQALGQGPEFLTYFQNEAQLDKSGLPSDRFFAERPEGSVSTLKIQRTQQEDSAVYLCASSSSRGGPYGYTFGSGTRLTVV.